What follows are 26 T cell receptor beta chains derived from one specimen sequenced in a study of T cell changes during pregnancy in multiple sclerosis. The data were produced by immunoSEQ multiplex PCR, yet TCRdb's version contains in-frame clones alone and is incomplete. The repertoire has some 60,000 clones, roughly 93% of them found once; the top ten carry under 2%. The sample consisted of peripheral blood, taken after pregnancy. Every receptor here comes from a female donor with multiple sclerosis, enrolled in a pregnancy study.

V usage is TRBV27 and J usage is TRBJ2-3, with 11 nucleotides matching TRBD2. The CDR3 has 15 amino acids. Germline V gene lookup returns CDR1 MNHEY and CDR2 SMNVEV (reference sequence). J was trimmed by 2 bases and V by 6 bases; bases with no gene match: 4. The CDR3 DNA sequence: TGTGCCAGCAGACGACTAGCGGGGCTCACAGATACGCAGTATTTT. Protein sequence: CASRRLAGLTDTQYF.

The chain uses TRBV20-1 and TRBJ2-3, with D unclear. The CDR3 extends over 11 amino acids. Between the trimmed V and J ends, which lost 0 bases and 6 bases, there was a span of 4 bases. Germline lookup yields CDR1 DFQATT and CDR2 SNEGSKA (reference sequence). CDR3 DNA: TGCAGTGCTAGAGATCGGGATACGCAGTATTTT. It translates to CSARDRDTQYF.

This clone occurred once. The chain couples TRBV7-3 to TRBJ2-2; 10 nucleotides match TRBD2. Per the germline V gene, CDR1 is SGHTA and CDR2 is FQGTGA. V gave up 5 bases and J gave up 8 bases; unmatched junction bases: 8. The CDR3 has 15 residues. This CDR3 reads CASSPLAGGQGELFF. The CDR3 region has the DNA TGTGCCAGCAGCCCGTTAGCGGGAGGACAAGGGGAGCTGTTTTTT.

The chain links TRBV27 to TRBJ2-1; D perhaps matches TRBD2 (6 bases). Germline V gives CDR1 MNHEY, CDR2 SMNVEV (reference sequence). CDR3 length: 14 residues. Deletions cut 3 bases from V and 3 bases from J, with 9 bases between. CDR3 nucleotide sequence: TGTGCCAGCAGTTTTAGCGGCGTCTACAATGAGCAGTTCTTC. It codes for CASSFSGVYNEQFF.

The J gene is TRBJ2-2, the V gene TRBV28; 11 bases line up with TRBD2. V shed 8 bases, J shed 1 base, and the junction held 6 bases outside the gene matches. Germline V gene lookup returns CDR1 MDHEN and CDR2 SYDVKM. The CDR3 is 16 residues long. This CDR3 reads CASHDLAGGNTGELFF. In DNA form, the CDR3 reads TGTGCCAGCCATGATCTAGCGGGAGGGAACACCGGGGAGCTGTTTTTT.

This sequence joins TRBV5-4 and TRBJ2-1, with D possibly matching TRBD1 (6 bases). The V gene lost 4 bases and the J gene lost 7 bases, with 15 bases spanning the gap. This CDR3 is 14 amino acids long. Germline lookup yields CDR1 SGHNT and CDR2 YYREEE (reference sequence). Here the CDR3 reads CASSPQGSWNEQFF. CDR3 in DNA: TGTGCCAGCAGCCCCCAGGGGAGTTGGAATGAGCAGTTCTTC.

The chain employs TRBV5-1 and TRBJ1-1, with a tentative D call TRBD1 (5 bases). The CDR3 runs to 13 residues. Germline V CDR1 and CDR2: SGHRS, YFSETQ. V lost 5 bases and J 3 bases, leaving 11 bases between the germline ends. The CDR3 DNA reads as TGCGCCAGCAGGGGAATAGGGGACACTGAAGCTTTCTTT. Translation gives CASRGIGDTEAFF.

The chain is built from TRBV6-1 and TRBJ2-2, with TRBD2 matching 12 bases. V trimming: 7 bases; J trimming: 4 bases; junction bases outside the gene matches: 4. The CDR3 totals 15 residues. Germline V gene lookup returns CDR1 MNHNS and CDR2 SASEGT. In nucleotides, the CDR3 is TGTGCCAGCACTCGGACTAGCGGGGCCACCGGGGAGCTGTTTTTT. Its translation: CASTRTSGATGELFF.

The chain uses TRBV15 and TRBJ2-1; 8 nucleotides match TRBD1. The CDR3 contains 14 residues. V lost 0 bases to trimming and J lost 7 bases; unmatched junction nucleotides: 2. Germline CDR1 LNHNV, CDR2 YYDKDF (reference sequence). DNA of the CDR3: TGTGCCACCAGCAGAGATACAGGGGGGAATGAGCAGTTCTTC. It yields the protein CATSRDTGGNEQFF. Full variable domain (outside the CDR3, taken from reference TRBV15 and TRBJ2-1): DAMVIQNPRYQVTQFGKPVTLSCSQTLNHNVMYWYQQKSSQAPKLLFHYYDKDFNNEADTPDNFQSRRPNTSFCFLDIRSPGLGDTAMYLCATSRDTGGNEQFFGPGTRLTVL.

This rearrangement joins TRBV7-8 to TRBJ2-1; D gene ambiguous. V dropped 1 base and J dropped 8 bases, with 12 bases sitting between them. CDR1 SGHVS and CDR2 FQNEAQ come from the germline V gene. The CDR3 has 14 residues. The CDR3 nucleotides read TGTGCCAGCAGCTTAGTGCGGATCGGCTATGAGCAGTTCTTC. Amino acids: CASSLVRIGYEQFF. Complete variable domain (other parts from reference TRBV7-8 and TRBJ2-1): GAGVSQSPRYKVAKRGQDVALRCDPISGHVSLFWYQQALGQGPEFLTYFQNEAQLDKSGLPSDRFFAERPEGSVSTLKIQRTQQEDSAVYLCASSLVRIGYEQFFGPGTRLTVL.

The chain couples TRBV5-4 to TRBJ1-2; D not resolved. Trimming stripped 4 bases from V and 7 bases from J, with 17 bases between. CDR3 size: 14 residues. Germline values: CDR1 SGHNT, CDR2 YYREEE (reference sequence). This CDR3 is CASSPRGRVGGYTF. The CDR3 region has the DNA TGTGCCAGCAGCCCCCGTGGGAGGGTAGGTGGCTACACCTTC.

The chain has TRBV5-8 and TRBJ2-7; the D gene is possibly TRBD1 (5 bases). V was clipped by 4 bases and J by 5 bases, with 16 bases between them. This CDR3 contains 14 residues. CDR1 is SGHTS and CDR2 is YDEGEE in the germline V gene. CDR3 nucleotide sequence: TGTGCCAGCAGCCCTATCCAGGGTCTCCACGAGCAGTACTTC. This gives the protein CASSPIQGLHEQYF.

The DNA of the CDR3 is TGCGCCAGTAACCCCGGGACAGTCCCCTACGAGCAGTACTTC. Translation gives CASNPGTVPYEQYF. This chain connects TRBV5-1 to TRBJ2-7; TRBD1 agrees at 7 bases. The V gene end was trimmed by 8 bases and the J gene end by 2 bases; junction bases not matched to a gene: 10. The germline V gene encodes CDR1 SGHRS and CDR2 YFSETQ. This CDR3 spans 14 amino acids.

This chain links TRBV10-3 with TRBJ1-2, with TRBD1 matching 8 bases. The CDR3 runs 15 residues. V shed 5 bases and J 3 bases; nucleotides not matched to a gene: 8. Germline CDR1 is ENHRY and CDR2 is SYGVKD. This CDR3 is CAISTGQGADYGYTF. The CDR3 bases are TGTGCCATCAGTACCGGACAGGGCGCAGACTATGGCTACACCTTC.

The rearrangement links TRBV5-1 to TRBJ2-1; D perhaps matches TRBD1 (6 bases). This CDR3 spans 13 amino acids. Trimming cost V 2 bases and J 8 bases, with 11 bases left between them. Germline assignment: CDR1 SGHRS and CDR2 YFSETQ. In DNA, the CDR3 is TGCGCCAGCAGCTTACAGGGTGGCGATGAGCAGTTCTTC. Encoded protein: CASSLQGGDEQFF.

V usage is TRBV19 and J usage is TRBJ2-2; D might be TRBD1 (6 bases). The CDR3 contains 14 residues. Germline assignment: CDR1 LNHDA and CDR2 SQIVND (reference sequence). V was clipped by 3 bases and J by 6 bases, with 11 bases between them. The CDR3 region is CASSMANRAGELFF. CDR3 nucleotide sequence: TGTGCCAGTAGTATGGCCAACAGGGCCGGGGAGCTGTTTTTT.

By frequency in the sample, this clone is large. CDR3 nucleotide sequence: TGTGCCAGCTCACCCTTTTTAGGACAGGCGCCTCAAGAGACCCAGTACTTC. Its protein product is CASSPFLGQAPQETQYF. The chain employs TRBV18 and TRBJ2-5, with 7 bases aligning to TRBD1. Germline assignment: CDR1 KGHSH and CDR2 LQKENI. Trimming removed 3 bases from V and 2 bases from J; junction bases left unmatched: 12. This CDR3 spans 17 amino acids. Filled out from reference TRBV18 and TRBJ2-5, the complete variable domain reads NAGVMQNPRHLVRRRGQEARLRCSPMKGHSHVYWYRQLPEEGLKFMVYLQKENIIDESGMPKERFSAEFPKEGPSILRIQQVVRGDSAAYFCASSPFLGQAPQETQYFGPGTRLLVL.

CDR3 coding DNA: TGTGCCAGCAGCTCGAGTTCCGGGACAGGGCAGGAAAAACTGTTTTTT. This encodes CASSSSSGTGQEKLFF. The rearrangement joins TRBV11-1 to TRBJ1-4, with 9 positions matching TRBD1. This CDR3 comprises 16 residues. V gave up 4 bases and J gave up 8 bases; unmatched junction bases: 11. Germline CDR1 reads SGHAT; CDR2 reads FQDESV (reference sequence).

The chain joins TRBV27 to TRBJ2-7; 7 nucleotides line up with TRBD2. The CDR3 runs 14 residues. Germline lookup yields CDR1 MNHEY and CDR2 SMNVEV (reference sequence). The J segment lost 2 bases and the V segment lost 4 bases, leaving 5 bases of the junction unmatched. CDR3 residues: CASSSWEGAYEQYF. The DNA for the CDR3 is TGTGCCAGCAGTTCCTGGGAGGGCGCCTACGAGCAGTACTTC.

The chain carries TRBV29-1 and TRBJ2-5; 11 bases map to TRBD2. V lost 8 bases, J lost 0 bases, and 14 bases stayed unmatched. This CDR3 has 17 residues. From germline, CDR1 is SQVTM and CDR2 ANQGSEA. The CDR3: CSITSGSPAPHQETQYF. CDR3 nucleotides: TGCAGCATAACTAGCGGGAGCCCTGCACCACACCAAGAGACCCAGTACTTC.

The J gene is TRBJ2-3, the V gene TRBV7-2; 8 nucleotides align to TRBD2. There are 14 residues in the CDR3. V dropped 5 bases and J dropped 4; count of bases not matched to a gene: 5. Germline V gives CDR1 SGHTA, CDR2 FQGNSA. For the CDR3, the DNA is TGTGCCAGCAGCCCGGCGGGGGGCGCAGATACGCAGTATTTT. Amino acids: CASSPAGGADTQYF.

This chain connects TRBV27 to TRBJ2-1; no reliable D call. The length of the CDR3 is 13 residues. Per germline, CDR1 MNHEY and CDR2 SMNVEV (reference sequence). The V gene lost 0 bases and the J gene lost 7 bases, with 7 bases spanning the gap. CDR3 protein: CASSLSYGNEQFF. Written as DNA, the CDR3 is TGTGCCAGCAGTTTATCGTACGGGAATGAGCAGTTCTTC.

The CDR3 here is CASSPLAEQFF. DNA for the CDR3: TGTGCCAGCAGCCCCTTAGCGGAGCAGTTCTTC. The chain recombines TRBV2 with TRBJ2-1; D is perhaps TRBD2 (5 bases). CDR1 is SNHLY and CDR2 is FYNNEI in the germline V gene. V lost 6 bases to trimming and J lost 10 bases, with 10 bases between them. The CDR3 runs 11 residues.

This clone is a singleton in its sample. The chain employs TRBV19 and TRBJ2-7; no firm D call. V shed 3 bases and J shed 5 bases, with 11 bases lying between them. Germline CDR1 and CDR2: LNHDA and SQIVND (reference sequence). There are 13 residues in the CDR3. CDR3 residues: CASSISHPHEQYF. CDR3 coding DNA: TGTGCCAGTAGTATTAGCCATCCACACGAGCAGTACTTC.

This chain joins TRBV19 and TRBJ1-5, with 8 bases identical to TRBD1. The germline V gene has CDR1 LNHDA and CDR2 SQIVND (reference sequence). V gave up 9 bases and J gave up 7 bases; unmatched junction bases: 2. The CDR3 extends over 11 amino acids. CDR3 sequence (DNA): TGTGCCAGGGACAGGGAACAGCCCCAGCATTTT. Protein: CARDREQPQHF.

The CDR3 is CASSFNMARGSTDTQYF. The CDR3 coding sequence is TGTGCCAGCAGCTTCAATATGGCAAGGGGTAGCACAGATACGCAGTATTTT. The gene calls are TRBV7-9 and TRBJ2-3; D might be TRBD1 (5 bases). Deletions cut 3 bases from V and 0 bases from J, with 16 bases between. The V gene's germline CDR1 is SEHNR and CDR2 FQNEAQ (reference sequence). The CDR3 length is 17 residues.